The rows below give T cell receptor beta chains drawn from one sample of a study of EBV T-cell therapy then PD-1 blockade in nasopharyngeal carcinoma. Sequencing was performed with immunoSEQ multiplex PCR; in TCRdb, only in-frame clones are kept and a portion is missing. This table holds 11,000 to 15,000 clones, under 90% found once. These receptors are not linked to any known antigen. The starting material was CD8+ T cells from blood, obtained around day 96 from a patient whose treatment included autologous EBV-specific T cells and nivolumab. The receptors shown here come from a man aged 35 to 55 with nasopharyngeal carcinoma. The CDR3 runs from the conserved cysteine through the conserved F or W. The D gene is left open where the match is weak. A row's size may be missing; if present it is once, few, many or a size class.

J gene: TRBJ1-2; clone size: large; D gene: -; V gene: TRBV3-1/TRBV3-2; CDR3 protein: CASSDGTPNYGYTF; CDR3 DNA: TGTGCCAGCAGCGACGGGACTCCTAACTATGGCTACACCTTC
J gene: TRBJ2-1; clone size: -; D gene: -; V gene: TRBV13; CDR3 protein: CASSSGLREQFF; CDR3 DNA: TGTGCCAGCAGCTCAGGACTGCGCGAGCAGTTCTTC
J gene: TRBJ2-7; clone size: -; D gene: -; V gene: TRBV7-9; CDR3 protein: CASSFNRRSYEQYF; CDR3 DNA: TGTGCCAGCAGCTTCAACAGGCGTTCCTACGAGCAGTACTTC
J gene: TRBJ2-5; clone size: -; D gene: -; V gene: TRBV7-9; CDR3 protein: CASSLVRQGGETQYF; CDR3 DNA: TGTGCCAGCAGCTTAGTCCGCCAGGGTGGAGAGACCCAGTACTTC
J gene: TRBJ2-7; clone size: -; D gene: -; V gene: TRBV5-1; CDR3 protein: CASSPDGPSYEQYF; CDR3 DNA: TGCGCCAGCAGCCCGGACGGTCCTTCCTACGAGCAGTACTTC
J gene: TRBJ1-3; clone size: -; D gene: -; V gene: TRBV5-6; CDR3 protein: CASSLDSSGNTIYF; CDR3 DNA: TGTGCCAGCAGCTTGGACAGCTCTGGAAACACCATATATTTT
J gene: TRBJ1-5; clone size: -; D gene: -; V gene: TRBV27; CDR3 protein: CASSLWGNQNQPQHF; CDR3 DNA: TGTGCCAGCAGTTTATGGGGGAACCAAAATCAGCCCCAGCATTTT
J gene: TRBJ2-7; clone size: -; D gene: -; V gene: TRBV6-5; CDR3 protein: CASSYGLAYEQYF; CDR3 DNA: TGTGCCAGCAGTTACGGGCTAGCCTACGAGCAGTACTTC
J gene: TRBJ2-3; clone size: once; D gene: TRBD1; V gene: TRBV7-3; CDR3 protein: CASSGVPGTGGADTQYF; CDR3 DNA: TGTGCCAGCAGCGGCGTCCCCGGGACAGGGGGCGCAGATACGCAGTATTTT
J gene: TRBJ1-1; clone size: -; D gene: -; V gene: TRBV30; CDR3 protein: CAWRDSLNTEAFF; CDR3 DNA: TGTGCCTGGAGGGACAGCCTGAACACTGAAGCTTTCTTT
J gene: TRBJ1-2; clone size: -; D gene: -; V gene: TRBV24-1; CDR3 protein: CATRSGEEGRSYGYTF; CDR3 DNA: TGTGCCACCAGGTCAGGGGAAGAGGGTCGGAGCTATGGCTACACCTTC
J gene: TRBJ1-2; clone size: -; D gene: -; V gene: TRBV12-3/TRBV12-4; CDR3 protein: CASSLGGGSGYTF; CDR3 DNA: TGTGCCAGCAGTTTAGGGGGGGGATCAGGCTACACCTTC
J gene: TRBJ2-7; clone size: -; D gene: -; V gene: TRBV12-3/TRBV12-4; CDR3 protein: CASSLSPRYEQYF; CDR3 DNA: TGTGCCAGCAGTTTATCCCCGAGATACGAGCAGTACTTC
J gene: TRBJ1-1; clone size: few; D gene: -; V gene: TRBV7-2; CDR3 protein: CASSLEFNTEAFF; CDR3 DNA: TGTGCCAGCAGCTTAGAATTTAACACTGAAGCTTTCTTT
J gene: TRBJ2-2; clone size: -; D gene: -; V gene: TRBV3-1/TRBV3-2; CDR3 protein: CASSPHREPNTGELFF; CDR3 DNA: TGTGCCAGCAGCCCGCACAGGGAGCCGAACACCGGGGAGCTGTTTTTT
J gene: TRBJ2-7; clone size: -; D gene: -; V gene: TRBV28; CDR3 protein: CASRSRALKDEQYF; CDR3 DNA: TGTGCCAGCAGATCGAGGGCCCTGAAGGACGAGCAGTACTTC
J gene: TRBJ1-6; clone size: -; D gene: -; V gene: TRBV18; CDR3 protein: CASSPKRQSVSSSYNSPLHF; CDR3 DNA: TGTGCCAGCTCACCAAAAAGACAGTCGGTTTCCAGCTCCTATAATTCACCCCTCCACTTT
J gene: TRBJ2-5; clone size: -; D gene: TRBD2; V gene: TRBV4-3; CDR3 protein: CASSQERGGQETQYF; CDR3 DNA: TGCGCCAGCAGCCAAGAGCGGGGGGGCCAAGAGACCCAGTACTTC
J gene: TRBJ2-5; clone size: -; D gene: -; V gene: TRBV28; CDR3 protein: CASLARRGKGRDQETQYF; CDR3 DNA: TGTGCCAGCCTCGCCCGGAGGGGGAAGGGCCGGGACCAAGAGACCCAGTACTTC
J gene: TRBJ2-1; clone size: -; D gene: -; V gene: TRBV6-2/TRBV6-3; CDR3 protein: CASSYWSWTLINEQFF; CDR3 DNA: TGTGCCAGCAGTTACTGGTCTTGGACACTCATCAATGAGCAGTTCTTC
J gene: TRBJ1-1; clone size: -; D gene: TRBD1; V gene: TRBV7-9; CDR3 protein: CASSFHDRGSRTEAFF; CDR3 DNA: TGTGCCAGCAGCTTCCACGACAGGGGCAGCCGCACTGAAGCTTTCTTT
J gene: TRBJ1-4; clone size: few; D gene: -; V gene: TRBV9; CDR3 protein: CASSPGGVANEKLFF; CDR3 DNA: TGTGCCAGCAGCCCAGGAGGGGTAGCTAATGAAAAACTGTTTTTT
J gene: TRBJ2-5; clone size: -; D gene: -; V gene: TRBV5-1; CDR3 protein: CASSLTGWQTQYF; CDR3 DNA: TGCGCCAGCAGCTTGACAGGTTGGCAGACCCAGTACTTC